Below, 18 T cell receptor beta chains from the same sample are listed, as sequenced in a study of identical twins. TCRdb independently ran MiXCR on the 5' RACE reads; one entry per CDR3 protein. This sample carries a few hundred thousand distinct CDR3 sequences, approximately 10% of them seen once, and the ten largest clones take approximately 3%. The sample was also linked to a second study, of yellow fever vaccine responses in identical twins.

Sequenced input: PBMCs. All receptors come from a woman younger than 30 in good health.

The V call is TRBV5-1, the J call TRBJ2-2; TRBD1 or TRBD2 may be the D gene (6 bases each). Germline V CDR1 and CDR2: SGHRS, YFSETQ. The CDR3 contains 18 residues. V gave up 4 bases and J gave up 3 bases, with 22 bases separating them. CDR3 bases: TGCGCCAGCAGCCTGAGACGAAACAGGGAGGCGGACACCGGGGAGCTGTTTTTT. Amino acid sequence: CASSLRRNREADTGELFF.

There are a few counts of this clonotype. This sequence joins TRBV3-1 and TRBJ1-1; D not resolved. V dropped 7 bases and J dropped 1 base, with 10 bases sitting between them. The CDR3 extends over 13 amino acids. The germline gives CDR1 LGHDT, CDR2 YNNKEL (reference sequence). The CDR3 region has the DNA TGTGCCAGCACCTTAACGGGGAACACTGAAGCTTTCTTT. Translation gives CASTLTGNTEAFF.

The gene calls are TRBV29-1 and TRBJ2-1; D uncertain. The ends were cut back, 7 bases at V and 8 bases at J, with 3 bases in the middle. The length of the CDR3 is 8 residues. Germline CDR1 and CDR2: SQVTM and ANQGSEA. The CDR3 DNA follows: TGCAGCGCGGATGAGCAGTTCTTC. Its protein is CSADEQFF.

The chain recombines TRBV20-1 with TRBJ2-3; 11 bases align to TRBD2. CDR3 size: 17 residues. CDR1 is DFQATT and CDR2 is SNEGSKA in the germline V gene (reference sequence). V gave up 3 bases and J gave up 7 bases; unmatched junction bases: 15. CDR3 DNA sequence: TGCAGTGCTAGTTCTGGGCAGACTAGCGGGAAATCGAATACGCAGTATTTT. It is translated as CSASSGQTSGKSNTQYF.

The gene calls are TRBV11-1 and TRBJ2-5; 7 bases match TRBD1. The germline gives CDR1 SGHAT, CDR2 FQDESV (reference sequence). V shed 4 bases, J shed 2 bases, and the junction held 7 bases outside the gene matches. The CDR3 has 15 amino acids. CDR3 nucleotide sequence: TGTGCCAGCAGCTCCAACGACAGGGAACAAGAGACCCAGTACTTC. Amino acid sequence: CASSSNDREQETQYF.

This clonotype came up a few times. The chain uses TRBV13 and TRBJ2-3; 7 bases agree with TRBD2. The germline CDR1 and CDR2 sequences are PRHDT and FYEKMQ (reference sequence). V was pared by 10 bases and J by 6 bases, with 10 bases of the junction left unmatched. The CDR3 totals 13 residues. The CDR3 nucleotides read TGTGCCACCTCAGGGAGGGTCCAGGATACGCAGTATTTT. This encodes CATSGRVQDTQYF.

This clonotype was counted many times. This rearrangement joins TRBV6-1 to TRBJ1-5; TRBD1 matches at 7 bases. V was clipped by 5 bases and J by 2 bases; unmatched bases: 9. Germline CDR1 MNHNS, CDR2 SASEGT. The CDR3 loop spans 16 amino acids. The CDR3 loop reads CASSQEGGRGNQPQHF. CDR3 bases: TGTGCCAGCAGTCAAGAAGGGGGCAGGGGCAATCAGCCCCAGCATTTT.

This clonotype has a handful of counts. This chain uses TRBV9 with TRBJ2-3; D might be TRBD1 or TRBD2, each matching 5 bases. Between the trimmed V and J ends, which lost 4 bases and 2 bases, there was a span of 14 bases. Per the germline V gene, CDR1 is SGDLS and CDR2 is YYNGEE. The CDR3 extends over 15 amino acids. The CDR3 DNA sequence: TGTGCCAGCAGCCGTGGGGGAACCCTCACAGATACGCAGTATTTT. This translates into CASSRGGTLTDTQYF.

The chain couples TRBV3-1 to TRBJ2-1; possibly TRBD1 or TRBD2 for D (5 bases each). The germline V gene encodes CDR1 LGHDT and CDR2 YNNKEL (reference sequence). The CDR3 totals 13 residues. Trimming took off 2 bases at V and 9 bases at J, with 11 bases between the two ends. CDR3 amino acids: CASSQRVGGEQFF. CDR3 nucleotides: TGTGCCAGCAGCCAACGGGTTGGGGGTGAGCAGTTCTTC.

This clonotype was observed at least ten times. The rearrangement joins TRBV11-2 to TRBJ2-1; no clear D. There are 16 residues in the CDR3. Trimming removed 3 bases at V and 0 bases at J, with 12 bases between. The germline V gene encodes CDR1 SGHAT and CDR2 FQNNGV. The CDR3 is CASSFGGPYSYNEQFF. The CDR3 DNA is TGTGCCAGCAGCTTTGGCGGACCCTACTCCTACAATGAGCAGTTCTTC. Full variable domain (missing parts from reference TRBV11-2 and TRBJ2-1): EAGVAQSPRYKIIEKRQSVAFWCNPISGHATLYWYQQILGQGPKLLIQFQNNGVVDDSQLPKDRFSAERLKGVDSTLKIQPAKLEDSAVYLCASSFGGPYSYNEQFFGPGTRLTVL.

This clonotype was recorded at least ten times. J is TRBJ2-1 and V is TRBV10-3; TRBD2 might be the D (5 bases). Trimming left V 0 bases short and J 9 bases short, with 9 bases between. The CDR3 runs 13 residues. Germline V gene sequence: CDR1 ENHRY, CDR2 SYGVKD. The CDR3 protein is CAISESGVSEQFF. The CDR3, as DNA: TGTGCCATCAGTGAGTCCGGGGTTTCTGAGCAGTTCTTC.

This clonotype occurred a few times. The V call is TRBV29-1, the J call TRBJ2-7; D uncertain. Germline V lookup: CDR1 SQVTM, CDR2 ANQGSEA. The V end lost 5 bases, the J end lost 2 bases, and 13 bases lay between the germline ends. This CDR3 has 13 residues. The CDR3 nucleotides are TGCAGCGTTCTCCGACCCACTCCCTACGAGCAGTACTTC. It specifies CSVLRPTPYEQYF.

This clonotype was counted many times. V usage is TRBV7-8 and J usage is TRBJ2-4, with 8 bases identical to TRBD1. The trim removed 5 bases at V and 1 base at J, leaving 10 bases unmatched. Germline values: CDR1 SGHVS, CDR2 FQNEAQ. CDR3 length: 17 residues. The CDR3 protein is CASSAVQGAGAKNIQYF. CDR3 nucleotides: TGTGCCAGCAGCGCAGTTCAGGGGGCTGGGGCCAAAAACATTCAGTACTTC.

The rearrangement joins TRBV20-1 to TRBJ2-6; no clear D. This CDR3 is 16 amino acids long. V was clipped by 0 bases and J by 0 bases, with 9 bases between them. From germline, CDR1 is DFQATT and CDR2 SNEGSKA (reference sequence). The CDR3 sequence is CSAREASISGANVLTF. CDR3 nucleotide sequence: TGCAGTGCTAGAGAAGCCAGCATCTCTGGGGCCAACGTCCTGACTTTC.

CDR3 loop: CASSQDGASGRVYNEQFF. In nucleotides, the CDR3 is TGCGCCAGCAGCCAAGATGGGGCCAGCGGGAGGGTATACAATGAGCAGTTCTTC. The V gene is TRBV4-1, the J gene TRBJ2-1; TRBD2 aligns across 10 bases. The germline CDR1 and CDR2 sequences are MGHRA and YSYEKL. V was pared by 0 bases and J by 4 bases, with 9 bases of the junction left unmatched. The CDR3 consists of 18 residues.

A few counts support this clonotype. The J gene is TRBJ2-7, the V gene TRBV27; TRBD1 might be the D (6 bases). V was trimmed by 5 bases and J by 9 bases, leaving 17 bases between them. The CDR3 is 13 amino acids. Germline-derived CDR1 and CDR2 are MNHEY and SMNVEV (reference sequence). CDR3 amino acids: CASSPQGSKVQYF. CDR3 in DNA: TGTGCCAGCAGTCCCCAGGGGTCTAAGGTGCAGTACTTC.

This clonotype occurred many times. The genes are TRBV5-1 and TRBJ1-1; 8 bases fit TRBD1. The trim removed 0 bases at V and 0 bases at J, leaving 10 bases unmatched. This CDR3 region has 18 residues. CDR1 and CDR2 from the germline V gene are SGHRS and YFSETQ. CDR3 coding DNA: TGCGCCAGCAGCTTGGCCCTCGGGCAGGGGGCAATGAACACTGAAGCTTTCTTT. It is translated as CASSLALGQGAMNTEAFF.

V gene TRBV7-2 combines with J gene TRBJ2-7, with D possibly being TRBD2 (5 bases). The ends were cut back, 5 bases at V and 4 bases at J, with 15 bases in the middle. Germline V gives CDR1 SGHTA, CDR2 FQGNSA. The CDR3 is made up of 14 amino acids. This CDR3 reads CASSPYGGGYEQYF. In nucleotides, the CDR3 is TGTGCCAGCAGCCCCTACGGAGGAGGATACGAGCAGTACTTC.